The 10 T cell receptor beta chains below come from one sample, sequenced in a study of OX40 agonist ivuxolimab in advanced cancers. Data came from immunoSEQ multiplex PCR; TCRdb stores just in-frame clones and leaves some out. The profile shows around 80,000 clones, roughly 90% of them singletons. The sequencing used CD4+ or CD8+ T cells sorted from blood, collected in a trial of the OX40 agonist ivuxolimab. The receptors here all came from an adult with an advanced solid tumor such as melanoma, head and neck, liver or kidney cancer.

This clone was detected a few times. J is TRBJ1-1 and V is TRBV14, with D maybe TRBD1 (6 bases). V gave up 4 bases and J gave up 1 base, with 13 bases separating them. The CDR3 is 15 residues long. Germline V lookup: CDR1 SGHDN, CDR2 FVKESK. CDR3: CASSPRQVKNTEAFF. CDR3 DNA sequence: TGTGCCAGCAGCCCTCGACAGGTTAAGAACACTGAAGCTTTCTTT.

The rearrangement links TRBV7-6 to TRBJ2-5, with D tentatively TRBD1 (6 bases). V gave up 5 bases and J gave up 5 bases, with 21 bases separating them. The CDR3 is 16 amino acids. Germline CDR1 SGHVS, CDR2 FNYEAQ. CDR3 nucleotides: TGTGCCAGCAGCCGGGCGACAGGACCAATGGGGGAGACCCAGTACTTC. Amino acid sequence: CASSRATGPMGETQYF.

The chain recombines TRBV4-2 with TRBJ2-5; D unclear. The CDR3 consists of 13 residues. V was shortened by 0 bases and J by 4 bases, with 6 bases between the two germline ends. Germline CDR1 and CDR2: LGHNA and YNFKEQ. This chain's CDR3 is CASSQDPGETQYF. The CDR3 coding sequence is TGTGCCAGCAGCCAAGATCCCGGAGAGACCCAGTACTTC.

This clone was observed a single time. This chain uses TRBV19 with TRBJ1-5; possible D gene TRBD1, 6 bases. CDR1 and CDR2 from the germline V gene are LNHDA and SQIVND (reference sequence). This CDR3 has 13 residues. V shed 4 bases and J shed 3 bases, with 7 bases lying between them. The CDR3 loop reads CASSTGVNQPQHF. The CDR3 DNA reads as TGTGCCAGTAGTACAGGGGTCAATCAGCCCCAGCATTTT. Drawing the rest from reference TRBV19 and TRBJ1-5, the complete variable domain is DGGITQSPKYLFRKEGQNVTLSCEQNLNHDAMYWYRQDPGQGLRLIYYSQIVNDFQKGDIAEGYSVSREKKESFPLTVTSAQKNPTAFYLCASSTGVNQPQHFGDGTRLSIL.

This rearrangement joins TRBV7-8 to TRBJ2-3; TRBD2 matches at 8 bases. CDR1 and CDR2 from the germline V gene are SGHVS and FQNEAQ. The CDR3 has 16 residues. Trimming took 5 bases from V and 0 from J; bases not matched to a gene: 7. The CDR3 DNA reads TGTGCCAGCAGCACGTCGGGACTAGACAGCACAGATACGCAGTATTTT. It translates to CASSTSGLDSTDTQYF. Full variable domain (missing parts from reference TRBV7-8 and TRBJ2-3): GAGVSQSPRYKVAKRGQDVALRCDPISGHVSLFWYQQALGQGPEFLTYFQNEAQLDKSGLPSDRFFAERPEGSVSTLKIQRTQQEDSAVYLCASSTSGLDSTDTQYFGPGTRLTVL.

V gene TRBV20-1 combines with J gene TRBJ2-5; D not certain. This CDR3 has 11 residues. Trimming took 0 bases from V and 5 from J, leaving 4 bases between them. CDR1 is DFQATT, CDR2 SNEGSKA, per germline (reference sequence). CDR3 region: CSAREGETQYF. The CDR3 nucleotides are TGCAGTGCTAGAGAGGGGGAGACCCAGTACTTC.

The genes are TRBV29-1 and TRBJ2-7, with D uncertain. The V gene lost 4 bases and the J gene lost 3 bases, with 7 bases spanning the gap. The CDR3 totals 11 residues. The germline V gene encodes CDR1 SQVTM and CDR2 ANQGSEA. CDR3 sequence: CSVALGYEQYF. The CDR3 DNA reads as TGCAGCGTTGCGTTGGGCTACGAGCAGTACTTC.

This chain uses TRBV19 with TRBJ1-1; 8 nucleotides align to TRBD1. CDR3 length: 16 amino acids. V lost 4 bases to trimming and J lost 3 bases; unmatched junction nucleotides: 10. The germline CDR1 and CDR2 sequences are LNHDA and SQIVND (reference sequence). CDR3 amino acids: CASSSPRGQGDTEAFF. The DNA of the CDR3 is TGTGCCAGTAGTAGCCCCCGTGGACAGGGAGACACTGAAGCTTTCTTT.

The chain is built from TRBV5-5 and TRBJ2-1; TRBD2 agrees at 8 bases. Germline trimming cut 4 bases from V and 3 bases from J; bases unmatched to any gene: 6. Germline values: CDR1 SGHKS, CDR2 YYEKEE (reference sequence). The CDR3 extends over 15 amino acids. CDR3 in amino acids: CASSPNSGIYNEQFF. The CDR3 DNA sequence: TGTGCCAGCAGCCCCAATAGCGGGATCTACAATGAGCAGTTCTTC.

The genes are TRBV6-1 and TRBJ2-5; D call uncertain. In germline, CDR1 is MNHNS, CDR2 SASEGT. V shed 4 bases and J shed 1 base, with 13 bases lying between them. The CDR3 consists of 15 residues. This CDR3 is CASSASGTIQETQYF. In DNA, the CDR3 is TGTGCCAGCAGTGCGAGTGGAACCATCCAAGAGACCCAGTACTTC.